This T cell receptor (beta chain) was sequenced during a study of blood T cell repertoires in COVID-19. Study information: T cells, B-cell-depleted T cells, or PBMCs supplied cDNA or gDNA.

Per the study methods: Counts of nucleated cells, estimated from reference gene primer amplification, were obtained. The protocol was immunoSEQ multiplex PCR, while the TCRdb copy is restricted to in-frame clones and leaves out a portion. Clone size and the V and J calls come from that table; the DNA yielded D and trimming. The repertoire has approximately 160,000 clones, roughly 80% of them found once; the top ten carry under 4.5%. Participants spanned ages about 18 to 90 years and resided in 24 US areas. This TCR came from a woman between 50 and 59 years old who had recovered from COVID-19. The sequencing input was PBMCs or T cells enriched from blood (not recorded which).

The CDR3 region has the DNA TGTGCCAGCAGGGACAGGGGGAGTATCGGGGAGCTGTTTTTT. Residues: CASRDRGSIGELFF. The chain combines TRBV3-1 (or the pseudogene TRBV3-2) with TRBJ2-2; 10 bases line up with TRBD1. The CDR3 consists of 14 residues. The germline V gene encodes CDR1 LGHDT and CDR2 YNNKEL (reference sequence). V dropped 6 bases and J dropped 7; count of bases not matched to a gene: 5.